One T cell receptor (beta chain) is described in this entry. Its antigen is unknown. Five KLR/GPR56-defined CD4+ populations were enriched by fluorescence-activated cell sorting before TCRbeta sequencing. To test a linear memory differentiation pathway, the researchers sequenced TCRbeta repertoires from five CD4+ T-cell subsets that were defined by expression of KLRB1, KLRG1, GPR56 and KLRF1. TCR-sequenced cells came from peripheral blood of healthy control individuals, reported as five donors in the TCRbeta analysis figure. Heparinized peripheral blood was collected and all samples were processed within one hour of retrieval. Blood was diluted 1:2 in PBS, and peripheral blood mononuclear cells were then isolated from the diluted blood at room temperature by Biocoll density gradient centrifugation. Before flow sorting, freshly isolated PBMCs underwent magnetic sorting with anti-CD4 MicroBeads to enrich CD4+ T cells. A BD FACSAria II was used to sort CD4+ T cells, enriched from the PBMCs of healthy donors, according to marker expression. Surface staining used anti-KLRB1 clone 191B8, anti-KLRF1 clone 4A4.D10 and anti-KLRG1 clone REA261 antibodies from Miltenyi Biotec.

The sequencing machine was an Illumina HiSeq 2500. Sequencing libraries were built by amplifying the recombined TCRbeta locus with a previously published PCR protocol. The study's processing was this. Reads whose average quality score was below 30 were removed, and the reads that remained were processed with IMSEQ. Each clonotype was defined by Vbeta gene, Jbeta gene and CDR3 amino acid sequence. The Morisita-Horn index, computed on the top 100 expanded clones, was used to quantify repertoire overlap between populations. Renyi diversity profiles calculated on the top 100 expanded clones were used to evaluate clonal diversity. TCRdb reprocessed the public reads and reports one entry per CDR3 protein sequence, without DNA. The V and J calls shown here were made by TCRdb, not taken from the authors' results. The sample table includes about 1,400 distinct CDR3 sequences. Clones ranked in the top ten supply about an eighth of the sample.

This sample stems from a study of GPR56 and killer-like receptors on CD4 memory cells (dated 2019 in TCRdb). Background for the entire study: It was proposed in the study that human CD4+ memory T-cell differentiation and cytokine production potential are marked by progressive acquisition of KLRB1, KLRG1, GPR56 and then KLRF1. Healthy blood donors in the study were described as age-matched to the liver disease patients, whose median age was about 68 years. Broader findings and caveats from the paper: Overlap of TCR repertoires was especially pronounced between late populations 4 and 5, and partly extended to population 3. Diversity and similarity analyses were restricted to the 100 most expanded clones per population rather than full repertoires. Clonal frequency was low in the marker-negative population and rose progressively along the proposed pathway, while TCRbeta diversity fell correspondingly. Clones dominating late populations 4 and 5 were also found in early populations 1 and 2, and this finding was taken by the authors as evidence for linear differentiation.

Sequencing was done on a sample of memory CD4+ T cells from blood. The source is a human donor in good health.

CDR3 sequence: CASSQRMGGGRETEAFF. The chain is encoded by TRBV4-1 joined to TRBJ1-1; TCRdb's assignment of TRBD1 cannot be checked, as there is no DNA. The CDR3, cysteine through phenylalanine, is 17 amino acids long. No DNA sequence was recorded. According to the germline V gene, CDR1 reads MGHRA and CDR2 reads YSYEKL.